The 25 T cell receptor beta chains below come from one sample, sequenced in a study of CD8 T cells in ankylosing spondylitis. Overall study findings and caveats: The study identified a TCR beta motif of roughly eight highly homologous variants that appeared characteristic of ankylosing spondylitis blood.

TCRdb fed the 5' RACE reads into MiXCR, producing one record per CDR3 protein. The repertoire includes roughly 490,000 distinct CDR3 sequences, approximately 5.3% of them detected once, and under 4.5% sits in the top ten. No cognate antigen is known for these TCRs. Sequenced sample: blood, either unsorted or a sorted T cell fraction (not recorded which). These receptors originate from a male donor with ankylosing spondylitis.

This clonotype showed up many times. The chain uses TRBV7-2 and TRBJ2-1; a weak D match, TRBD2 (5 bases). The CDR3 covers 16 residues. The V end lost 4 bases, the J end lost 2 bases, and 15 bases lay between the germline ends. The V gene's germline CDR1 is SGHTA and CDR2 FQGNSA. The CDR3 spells CASSSEGGKTYNEQFF. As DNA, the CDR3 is TGTGCCAGCAGCTCCGAGGGCGGAAAGACCTACAATGAGCAGTTCTTC.

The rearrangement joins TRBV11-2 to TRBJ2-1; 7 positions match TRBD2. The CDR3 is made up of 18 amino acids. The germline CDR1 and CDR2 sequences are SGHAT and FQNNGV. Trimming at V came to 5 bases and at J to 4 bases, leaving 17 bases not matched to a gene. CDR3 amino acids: CASSPRLGSSGKYNEQFF. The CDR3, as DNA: TGTGCCAGCAGCCCCCGTCTCGGATCCAGCGGGAAGTACAATGAGCAGTTCTTC.

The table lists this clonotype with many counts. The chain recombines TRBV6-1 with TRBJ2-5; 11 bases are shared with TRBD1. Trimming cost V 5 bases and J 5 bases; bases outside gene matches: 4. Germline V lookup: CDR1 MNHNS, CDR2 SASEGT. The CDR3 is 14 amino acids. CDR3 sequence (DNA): TGTGCCAGCAGTAAAGGGACAGGGGGGGAGACCCAGTACTTC. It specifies CASSKGTGGETQYF.

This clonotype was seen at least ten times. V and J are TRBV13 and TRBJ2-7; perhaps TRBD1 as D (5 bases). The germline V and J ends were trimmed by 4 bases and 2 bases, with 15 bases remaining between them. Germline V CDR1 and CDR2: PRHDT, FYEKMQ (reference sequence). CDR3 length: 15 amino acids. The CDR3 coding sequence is TGTGCCAGCAGCTACGGCCAGGGCCTTACCTACGAGCAGTACTTC. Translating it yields CASSYGQGLTYEQYF.

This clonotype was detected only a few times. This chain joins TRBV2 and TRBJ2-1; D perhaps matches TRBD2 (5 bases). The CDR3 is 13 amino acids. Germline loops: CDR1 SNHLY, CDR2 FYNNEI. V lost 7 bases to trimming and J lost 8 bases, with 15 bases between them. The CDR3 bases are TGTGCCAGCACTCAGGACTTTTTCGATGAGCAGTTCTTC. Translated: CASTQDFFDEQFF.

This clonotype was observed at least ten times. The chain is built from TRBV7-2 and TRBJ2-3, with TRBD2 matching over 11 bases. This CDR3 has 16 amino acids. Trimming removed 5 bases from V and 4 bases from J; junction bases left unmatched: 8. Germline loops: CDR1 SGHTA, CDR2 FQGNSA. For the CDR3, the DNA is TGTGCCAGCAGCCTTAGGTCGGGACTAGCGGCAGATACGCAGTATTTT. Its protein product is CASSLRSGLAADTQYF.

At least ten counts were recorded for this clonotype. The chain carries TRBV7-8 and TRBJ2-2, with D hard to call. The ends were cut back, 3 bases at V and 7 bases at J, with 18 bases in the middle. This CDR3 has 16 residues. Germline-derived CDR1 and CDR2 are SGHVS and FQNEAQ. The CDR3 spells CASSFGRTLSGGELFF. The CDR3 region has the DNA TGTGCCAGCAGCTTTGGACGGACCCTATCGGGCGGGGAGCTGTTTTTT.

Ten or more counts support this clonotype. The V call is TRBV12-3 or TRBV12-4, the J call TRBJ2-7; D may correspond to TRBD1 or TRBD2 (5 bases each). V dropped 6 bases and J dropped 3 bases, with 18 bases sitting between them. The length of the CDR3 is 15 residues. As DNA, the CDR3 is TGTGCCAGCAGCCGAAGGGACGGAGAGGACTACGAGCAGTACTTC. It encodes CASSRRDGEDYEQYF.

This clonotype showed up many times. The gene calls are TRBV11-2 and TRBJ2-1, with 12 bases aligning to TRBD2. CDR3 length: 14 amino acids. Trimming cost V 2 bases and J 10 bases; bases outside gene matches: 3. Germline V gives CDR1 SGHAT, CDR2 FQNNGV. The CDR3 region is CASSLILAGGEQFF. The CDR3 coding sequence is TGTGCCAGCAGCTTAATTCTAGCGGGAGGGGAGCAGTTCTTC.

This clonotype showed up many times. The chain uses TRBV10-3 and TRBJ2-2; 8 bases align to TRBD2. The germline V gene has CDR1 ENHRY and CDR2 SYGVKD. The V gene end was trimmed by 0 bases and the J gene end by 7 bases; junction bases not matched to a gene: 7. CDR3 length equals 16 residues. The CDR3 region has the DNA TGTGCCATCAGTGAGTCGAGCGGGAGCGCGAACGGGGAGCTGTTTTTT. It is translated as CAISESSGSANGELFF.

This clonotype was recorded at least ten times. Here the CDR3 reads CASTSGGPETQYF. In DNA form, the CDR3 reads TGCGCCAGCACCTCAGGGGGGCCCGAGACCCAGTACTTC. The V call is TRBV5-1, the J call TRBJ2-5; the D gene is possibly TRBD1 (7 bases). V lost 6 bases to trimming and J lost 5 bases, with 14 bases between them. Germline CDR1 and CDR2: SGHRS and YFSETQ. The CDR3 has 13 residues. The whole variable domain, filled in from reference TRBV5-1 and TRBJ2-5, reads KAGVTQTPRYLIKTRGQQVTLSCSPISGHRSVSWYQQTPGQGLQFLFEYFSETQRNKGNFPGRFSGRQFSNSRSEMNVSTLELGDSALYLCASTSGGPETQYFGPGTRLLVL.

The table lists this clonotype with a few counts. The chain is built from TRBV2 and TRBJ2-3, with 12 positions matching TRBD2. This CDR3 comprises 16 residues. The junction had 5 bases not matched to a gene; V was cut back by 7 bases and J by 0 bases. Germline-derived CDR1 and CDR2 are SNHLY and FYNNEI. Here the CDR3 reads CASKWTSGASTDTQYF. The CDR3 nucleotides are TGTGCCAGCAAGTGGACTAGCGGGGCGAGCACAGATACGCAGTATTTT.

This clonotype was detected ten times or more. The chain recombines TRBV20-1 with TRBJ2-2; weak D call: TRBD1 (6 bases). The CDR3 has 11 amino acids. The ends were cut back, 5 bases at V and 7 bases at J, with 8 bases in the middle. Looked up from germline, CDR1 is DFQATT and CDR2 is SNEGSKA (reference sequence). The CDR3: CSAPDSGELFF. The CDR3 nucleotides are TGCAGTGCTCCGGACAGCGGGGAGCTGTTTTTT.

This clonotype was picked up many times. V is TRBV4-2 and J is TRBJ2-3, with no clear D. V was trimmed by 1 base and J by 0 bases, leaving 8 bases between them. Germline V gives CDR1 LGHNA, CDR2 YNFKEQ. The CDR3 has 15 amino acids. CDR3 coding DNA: TGTGCCAGCAGCCAAGTATGGGGTAGCACAGATACGCAGTATTTT. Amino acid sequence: CASSQVWGSTDTQYF.

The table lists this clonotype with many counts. CDR3 loop: CSARIGNQPQHF. CDR3 DNA: TGCAGTGCTAGGATCGGCAATCAGCCCCAGCATTTT. The chain links TRBV20-1 to TRBJ1-5; D remains unclear. Germline V gives CDR1 DFQATT, CDR2 SNEGSKA (reference sequence). The CDR3 has 12 amino acids. Trimming left V 3 bases short and J 2 bases short, with 5 bases between.

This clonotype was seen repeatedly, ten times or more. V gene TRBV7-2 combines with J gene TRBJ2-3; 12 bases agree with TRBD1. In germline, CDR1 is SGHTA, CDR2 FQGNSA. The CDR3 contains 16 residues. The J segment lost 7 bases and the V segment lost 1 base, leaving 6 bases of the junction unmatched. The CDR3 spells CASSLVAGQGANTQYF. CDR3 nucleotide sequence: TGTGCCAGCAGCTTAGTAGCGGGACAGGGGGCCAATACGCAGTATTTT.

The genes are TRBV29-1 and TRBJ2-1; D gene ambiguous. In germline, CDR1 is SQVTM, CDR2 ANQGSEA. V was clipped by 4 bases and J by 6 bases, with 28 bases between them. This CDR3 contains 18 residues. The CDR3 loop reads CSVAGPQTPRSVGNEQFF. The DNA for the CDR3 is TGCAGCGTTGCGGGCCCTCAAACCCCAAGGTCTGTAGGCAATGAGCAGTTCTTC.

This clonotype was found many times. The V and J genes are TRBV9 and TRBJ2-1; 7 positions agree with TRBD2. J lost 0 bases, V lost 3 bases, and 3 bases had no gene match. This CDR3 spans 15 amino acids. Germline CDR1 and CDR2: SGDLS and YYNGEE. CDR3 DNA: TGTGCCAGCAGCGGGCGGGGGAGCTCCTACAATGAGCAGTTCTTC. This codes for CASSGRGSSYNEQFF.

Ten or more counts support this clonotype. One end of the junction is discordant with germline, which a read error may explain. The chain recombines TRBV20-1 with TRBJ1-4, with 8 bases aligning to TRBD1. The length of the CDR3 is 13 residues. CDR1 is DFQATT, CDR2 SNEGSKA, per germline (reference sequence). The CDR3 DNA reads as TGCAGTGCACAGGACAGGGAGTGGGAAAAACTGGTTTTT. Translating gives CSAQDREWEKLVF.

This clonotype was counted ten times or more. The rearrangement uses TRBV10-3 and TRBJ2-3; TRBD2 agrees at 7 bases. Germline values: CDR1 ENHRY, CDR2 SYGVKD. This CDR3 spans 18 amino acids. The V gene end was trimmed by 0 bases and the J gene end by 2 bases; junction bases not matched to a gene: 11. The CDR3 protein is CAISESWEKRGSTDTQYF. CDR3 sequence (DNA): TGTGCCATCAGTGAGTCATGGGAAAAGCGGGGATCCACAGATACGCAGTATTTT.

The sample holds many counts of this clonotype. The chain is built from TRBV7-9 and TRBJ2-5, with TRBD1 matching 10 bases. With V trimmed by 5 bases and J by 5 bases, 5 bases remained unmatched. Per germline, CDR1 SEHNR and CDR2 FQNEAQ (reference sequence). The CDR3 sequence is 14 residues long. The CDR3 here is CASSRQGAEETQYF. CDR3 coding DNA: TGTGCCAGCAGCAGACAGGGGGCAGAGGAGACCCAGTACTTC.

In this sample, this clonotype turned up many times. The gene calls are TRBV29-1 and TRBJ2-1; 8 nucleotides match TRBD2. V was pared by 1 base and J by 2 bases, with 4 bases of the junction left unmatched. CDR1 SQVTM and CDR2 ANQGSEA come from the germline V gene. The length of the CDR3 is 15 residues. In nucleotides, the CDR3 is TGCAGCGTTGAAGCGCTAGCGGGCCCCTACAATGAGCAGTTCTTC. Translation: CSVEALAGPYNEQFF.

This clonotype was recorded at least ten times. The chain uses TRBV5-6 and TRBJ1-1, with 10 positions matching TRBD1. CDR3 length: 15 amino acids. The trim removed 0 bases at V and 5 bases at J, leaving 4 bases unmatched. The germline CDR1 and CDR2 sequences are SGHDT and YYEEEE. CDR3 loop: CASSLAGTGETEAFF. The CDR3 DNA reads TGTGCCAGCAGCTTGGCCGGGACAGGGGAAACTGAAGCTTTCTTT.

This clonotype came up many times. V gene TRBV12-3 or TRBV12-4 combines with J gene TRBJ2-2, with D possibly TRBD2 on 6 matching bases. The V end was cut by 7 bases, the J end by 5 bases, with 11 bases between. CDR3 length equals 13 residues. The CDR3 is CASTPGRTGELFF. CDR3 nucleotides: TGTGCCAGCACCCCAGGGAGGACCGGGGAGCTGTTTTTT.

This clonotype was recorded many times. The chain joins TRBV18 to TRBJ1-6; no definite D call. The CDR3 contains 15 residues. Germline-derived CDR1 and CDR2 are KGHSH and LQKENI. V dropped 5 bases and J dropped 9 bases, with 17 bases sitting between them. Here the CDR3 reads CASSTSGQVGSPLHF. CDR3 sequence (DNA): TGTGCCAGCTCAACGAGCGGGCAGGTTGGTTCACCCCTCCACTTT.